A single sample gave rise to the 28 T cell receptor beta chains below, sequenced in a study of blood T cell repertoires in COVID-19. The protocol was immunoSEQ multiplex PCR, while the TCRdb copy is restricted to in-frame clones and leaves out a portion. Of around 400,000 clones in the sample, about 89% were seen once. Sequenced: peripheral blood. Source of these receptors: a woman in her sixties with COVID-19, enrolled during active disease.

This clone was seen only a few times. This chain uses TRBV29-1 with TRBJ1-1, with a possible D match to TRBD1 (5 bases). The CDR3 contains 14 residues. CDR1 is SQVTM and CDR2 is ANQGSEA in the germline V gene. The ends were cut back, 6 bases at V and 0 bases at J, with 14 bases in the middle. Here the CDR3 reads CSVGEAAMNTEAFF. The CDR3, as DNA: TGCAGCGTGGGGGAGGCAGCGATGAACACTGAAGCTTTCTTT.

The chain is built from TRBV7-2 and TRBJ2-3, with 7 bases identical to TRBD1. Germline values: CDR1 SGHTA, CDR2 FQGNSA. Trimming at V came to 5 bases and at J to 6 bases, leaving 5 bases not matched to a gene. CDR3 size: 13 residues. In DNA form, the CDR3 reads TGTGCCAGCAGCAACCGACAGGGTGATACGCAGTATTTT. As protein: CASSNRQGDTQYF.

J is TRBJ1-4 and V is TRBV2; 7 bases line up with TRBD1. Germline trimming cut 6 bases from V and 8 bases from J; bases unmatched to any gene: 15. CDR1 and CDR2 from the germline V gene are SNHLY and FYNNEI. The CDR3 length is 16 residues. CDR3 protein: CASRPTGTTPGEKLFF. DNA for the CDR3: TGTGCCAGCAGGCCGACAGGGACCACACCGGGGGAAAAACTGTTTTTT.

This rearrangement joins TRBV21-1 to TRBJ1-5; TRBD1 is taken as the D call from the table, unchecked against the DNA. TRBV21-1 is classified as a pseudogene. This CDR3 is 16 amino acids long. CDR3 DNA: TGTGCCAGCAGCAAAGAGTCGGACAGAGAATATCAGCCCCAGCATTTT. Amino acid sequence: CASSKESDREYQPQHF.

The chain joins TRBV9 to TRBJ2-3; the match to TRBD2 covers 15 bases. The germline CDR1 and CDR2 sequences are SGDLS and YYNGEE. This CDR3 contains 17 residues. With V trimmed by 4 bases and J by 5 bases, 8 bases remained unmatched. CDR3: CASSTRRTSGGGDTQYF. CDR3 sequence (DNA): TGTGCCAGCAGCACGCGAAGGACTAGCGGGGGGGGAGATACGCAGTATTTT.

This chain connects TRBV7-6 to TRBJ2-4, with 9 positions matching TRBD1. Looked up from germline, CDR1 is SGHVS and CDR2 is FNYEAQ. V shed 1 base, J shed 4 bases, and the junction held 5 bases outside the gene matches. The CDR3 covers 16 residues. The CDR3 region is CASSLVPGQGKNIQYF. The DNA of the CDR3 is TGTGCCAGCAGCTTAGTCCCGGGACAGGGTAAAAACATTCAGTACTTC.

Note on this clone: Other nucleotide sequences from this sample produce the same CDR3. V gene TRBV6-5 combines with J gene TRBJ1-5; 9 bases align to TRBD1. The junction had 1 base not matched to a gene; V was cut back by 5 bases and J by 2 bases. Germline lookup yields CDR1 MNHEY and CDR2 SVGAGI. The CDR3 contains 14 residues. The CDR3 DNA is TGTGCCAGCAGTCGGACAGGGGGCAATCAGCCCCAGCATTTT. Translated, it gives CASSRTGGNQPQHF.

The rearrangement links TRBV7-2 to TRBJ2-5; D is undetermined. Trimming took off 4 bases at V and 1 base at J, with 7 bases between the two ends. Germline loops: CDR1 SGHTA, CDR2 FQGNSA. This CDR3 has 13 residues. This chain's CDR3 is CASSSLLQETQYF. The CDR3 DNA sequence: TGTGCCAGCAGCTCCTTACTCCAAGAGACCCAGTACTTC.

The chain carries TRBV10-3 and TRBJ1-3; D possibly corresponds to TRBD1 (6 bases). The germline gives CDR1 ENHRY, CDR2 SYGVKD. V was pared by 4 bases and J by 4 bases, with 14 bases between. The CDR3 spans 15 residues. CDR3 region: CAISAGVPMGNTIYF. The CDR3, as DNA: TGTGCCATCAGTGCAGGGGTCCCAATGGGAAACACCATATATTTT.

Comments on this clone: This sample also contains other DNA sequences that code for the same CDR3. The rearrangement uses TRBV5-4 and TRBJ1-6; 9 bases are shared with TRBD1. J was trimmed by 6 bases and V by 3 bases; bases with no gene match: 4. The germline gives CDR1 SGHNT, CDR2 YYREEE (reference sequence). The CDR3 totals 15 residues. The CDR3 nucleotides are TGTGCCAGCAGCTCAGACAGGGGGGGTAATTCACCCCTCCACTTT. This encodes CASSSDRGGNSPLHF.

CDR3: CASSSEGNTGELFF. CDR3 coding DNA: TGCGCCAGCAGTTCTGAGGGGAACACCGGGGAGCTGTTTTTT. This rearrangement joins TRBV5-1 to TRBJ2-2; possibly TRBD2 for D (5 bases). Germline CDR1 SGHRS, CDR2 YFSETQ. The V end lost 5 bases, the J end lost 1 base, and 9 bases lay between the germline ends. The CDR3 is 14 residues long.

The rearrangement uses TRBV5-4 and TRBJ2-7; D is undetermined. The CDR3 totals 15 residues. Germline loops: CDR1 SGHNT, CDR2 YYREEE (reference sequence). V lost 4 bases and J 3 bases, leaving 17 bases between the germline ends. This CDR3 is CASSPRGVRYYEQYF. The CDR3 DNA follows: TGTGCCAGCAGCCCACGTGGAGTACGGTACTACGAGCAGTACTTC.

The rearrangement joins TRBV2 to TRBJ1-1, with D uncertain. This CDR3 has 13 amino acids. From germline, CDR1 is SNHLY and CDR2 FYNNEI. Trimming left V 4 bases short and J 0 bases short, with 6 bases between. The CDR3 bases are TGTGCCAGCAGTGGAGATATGAACACTGAAGCTTTCTTT. Amino acids: CASSGDMNTEAFF.

This rearrangement joins TRBV7-9 to TRBJ2-7, with 7 bases lining up with TRBD1. CDR3 size: 13 residues. From germline, CDR1 is SEHNR and CDR2 FQNEAQ (reference sequence). The V gene end was trimmed by 4 bases and the J gene end by 7 bases; junction bases not matched to a gene: 7. CDR3 sequence: CASSSTGFMEQYF. The CDR3 DNA follows: TGTGCCAGCAGCTCGACAGGGTTTATGGAGCAGTACTTC. The full variable domain, in which reference TRBV7-9 and TRBJ2-7 provide the parts outside the CDR3, is DTGVSQNPRHKITKRGQNVTFRCDPISEHNRLYWYRQTLGQGPEFLTYFQNEAQLEKSRLLSDRFSAERPKGSFSTLEIQRTEQGDSAMYLCASSSTGFMEQYFGPGTRLTVT.

This clone was picked up a small number of times. This chain links TRBV12-3 or TRBV12-4 with TRBJ1-2, with 8 bases matching TRBD1. V gave up 5 bases and J gave up 7 bases; unmatched junction bases: 6. CDR3 length: 13 residues. The CDR3 bases are TGTGCCAGCAGTACCAGGGGGCGGTCTGGCTACACCTTC. Residues: CASSTRGRSGYTF.

The V call is TRBV2, the J call TRBJ2-3; D may be TRBD2 (6 bases). The CDR3 extends over 16 amino acids. Trimming shortened V by 5 bases and J by 4 bases, and 19 bases separated the two germline ends. Looked up from germline, CDR1 is SNHLY and CDR2 is FYNNEI. The CDR3 protein is CASSNLAAGSADTQYF. The CDR3 nucleotides read TGTGCCAGCAGTAACCTAGCTGCGGGGAGCGCAGATACGCAGTATTTT. Combining the CDR3 with reference TRBV2 and TRBJ2-3 gives the whole variable domain EPEVTQTPSHQVTQMGQEVILRCVPISNHLYFYWYRQILGQKVEFLVSFYNNEISEKSEIFDDQFSVERPDGSNFTLKIRSTKLEDSAMYFCASSNLAAGSADTQYFGPGTRLTVL.

The chain is built from TRBV5-1 and TRBJ1-1; 9 positions agree with TRBD1. The J segment lost 9 bases and the V segment lost 2 bases, leaving 11 bases of the junction unmatched. The CDR3 loop spans 15 amino acids. CDR1 is SGHRS and CDR2 is YFSETQ in the germline V gene. CDR3: CASSLIPDRGAQAFF. The CDR3 nucleotides read TGCGCCAGCAGCTTAATTCCGGACAGGGGAGCCCAAGCTTTCTTT.

The J gene is TRBJ1-1, the V gene TRBV5-6; no firm D call. Germline CDR1 reads SGHDT; CDR2 reads YYEEEE. Trimming removed 4 bases at V and 0 bases at J, with 10 bases between. The CDR3 length is 14 residues. In nucleotides, the CDR3 is TGTGCCAGCAGCCTCGGACTGATGAACACTGAAGCTTTCTTT. It yields the protein CASSLGLMNTEAFF.

The rearrangement joins TRBV18 to TRBJ1-5; no clear D gene. This CDR3 has 13 amino acids. The V gene's germline CDR1 is KGHSH and CDR2 LQKENI. Trimming removed 5 bases at V and 4 bases at J, with 9 bases between. The CDR3 DNA follows: TGTGCCAGCTCATCCAACGGTAATCAGCCCCAGCATTTT. This codes for CASSSNGNQPQHF. Filled out from reference TRBV18 and TRBJ1-5, the complete variable domain reads NAGVMQNPRHLVRRRGQEARLRCSPMKGHSHVYWYRQLPEEGLKFMVYLQKENIIDESGMPKERFSAEFPKEGPSILRIQQVVRGDSAAYFCASSSNGNQPQHFGDGTRLSIL.

The chain couples TRBV7-2 to TRBJ1-4; TRBD1 matches 7 bases. V lost 0 bases to trimming and J lost 5 bases; unmatched junction nucleotides: 3. This CDR3 is 15 amino acids long. In germline, CDR1 is SGHTA, CDR2 FQGNSA. CDR3 bases: TGTGCCAGCAGCTTAGCAGGGGGCAGGAATGAAAAACTGTTTTTT. Translating it yields CASSLAGGRNEKLFF.

This chain uses TRBV5-4 with TRBJ2-7; D might be TRBD2 (7 bases). CDR3 length: 15 residues. Per the germline V gene, CDR1 is SGHNT and CDR2 is YYREEE (reference sequence). Trimming stripped 2 bases from V and 1 base from J, with 13 bases between. CDR3 sequence reads: CASSLGGGSSYEQYF. The CDR3 DNA reads as TGTGCCAGCAGCTTAGGGGGGGGGTCTTCCTACGAGCAGTACTTC.

This clone was counted between two and nine times. The V and J genes are TRBV19 and TRBJ1-5; D gene ambiguous. The CDR3 contains 16 residues. CDR1 is LNHDA and CDR2 is SQIVND in the germline V gene (reference sequence). V was clipped by 5 bases and J by 4 bases, with 18 bases between them. The CDR3 spells CASSPGARSSNQPQHF. In nucleotides, the CDR3 is TGTGCCAGTAGTCCGGGAGCCCGTTCCTCGAATCAGCCCCAGCATTTT.

There are a few counts of this clone. CDR3 coding DNA: TGTGCCACCAGCAGAGCCGGGACAGGATACGAAAAACTGTTTTTT. Its translation: CATSRAGTGYEKLFF. The V gene is TRBV15, the J gene TRBJ1-4; 8 positions match TRBD1. The CDR3 is 15 residues long. Germline CDR1 LNHNV, CDR2 YYDKDF (reference sequence). V dropped 1 base and J dropped 8; count of bases not matched to a gene: 6. The full variable domain, completed using reference TRBV15 and TRBJ1-4, is DAMVIQNPRYQVTQFGKPVTLSCSQTLNHNVMYWYQQKSSQAPKLLFHYYDKDFNNEADTPDNFQSRRPNTSFCFLDIRSPGLGDTAMYLCATSRAGTGYEKLFFGSGTQLSVL.

The chain recombines TRBV30 with TRBJ1-6; D gene ambiguous. Germline V CDR1 and CDR2: GTSNPN, SVGIG (reference sequence). Trimming took off 4 bases at V and 5 bases at J, with 12 bases between the two ends. This CDR3 spans 14 amino acids. As DNA, the CDR3 is TGTGCCTGGAAGGCCTGGGGAGATAATTCACCCCTCCACTTT. This codes for CAWKAWGDNSPLHF.

The chain employs TRBV5-4 and TRBJ2-2, with D possibly being TRBD2 (6 bases). Germline-derived CDR1 and CDR2 are SGHNT and YYREEE (reference sequence). Trimming left V 3 bases short and J 5 bases short, with 20 bases between. The CDR3 spans 17 residues. The CDR3 sequence: CASSSPTVGRGTGELFF. The CDR3 nucleotides are TGTGCCAGCAGCTCACCAACAGTGGGACGGGGGACCGGGGAGCTGTTTTTT. Drawing the rest from reference TRBV5-4 and TRBJ2-2, the complete variable domain is ETGVTQSPTHLIKTRGQQVTLRCSSQSGHNTVSWYQQALGQGPQFIFQYYREEENGRGNFPPRFSGLQFPNYSSELNVNALELDDSALYLCASSSPTVGRGTGELFFGEGSRLTVL.

This chain links TRBV2 with TRBJ2-6; D unclear. Deletions cut 5 bases from V and 0 bases from J, with 11 bases between. Germline V CDR1 and CDR2: SNHLY, FYNNEI. This CDR3 comprises 16 residues. The CDR3 loop reads CASSRDPPSGANVLTF. CDR3 DNA sequence: TGTGCCAGCAGTAGAGATCCACCCTCTGGGGCCAACGTCCTGACTTTC.

V usage is TRBV15 and J usage is TRBJ1-3, with 8 bases aligning to TRBD1. The V segment lost 5 bases and the J segment 4 bases; nucleotides outside the gene matches: 10. Per germline, CDR1 LNHNV and CDR2 YYDKDF (reference sequence). The CDR3 is made up of 16 amino acids. CDR3 region: CATSSGQGAPGNTIYF. In nucleotides, the CDR3 is TGTGCCACCAGCTCTGGGCAGGGGGCGCCCGGAAACACCATATATTTT.

The chain's CDR3 is CASRNGRGAYGYTF. The CDR3 DNA reads as TGTGCCAGCAGAAACGGCAGGGGTGCCTATGGCTACACCTTC. This chain connects TRBV6-5 to TRBJ1-2; tentative D call: TRBD1 (6 bases). Germline loops: CDR1 MNHEY, CDR2 SVGAGI. Trimming removed 6 bases at V and 4 bases at J, with 15 bases between. The CDR3 length is 14 residues.